One sample yielded the 17 T cell receptor beta chains listed below, sequenced in a study of blood T cell repertoires in COVID-19. The method was immunoSEQ multiplex PCR; TCRdb's version includes in-frame clones alone and lacks a portion of them. The sample records about 91,000 clones, about 80% being singletons. Sequencing input: peripheral blood. The receptors here all came from an older man with acute or convalescent COVID-19.

The chain uses TRBV28 and TRBJ1-1; no definite D call. This CDR3 has 11 amino acids. V gave up 2 bases and J gave up 9 bases, with 7 bases separating them. Germline CDR1 reads MDHEN; CDR2 reads SYDVKM. The DNA for the CDR3 is TGTGCCAGCAGTTTAAACTTTAAAGCTTTCTTT. Its translation is CASSLNFKAFF. The full variable domain, its missing parts supplied by reference TRBV28 and TRBJ1-1, is DVKVTQSSRYLVKRTGEKVFLECVQDMDHENMFWYRQDPGLGLRLIYFSYDVKMKEKGDIPEGYSVSREKKERFSLILESASTNQTSMYLCASSLNFKAFFGQGTRLTVV.

The chain employs TRBV27 and TRBJ2-1, with D hard to call. V was cut by 5 bases and J by 0 bases, with 11 bases left in between. Per the germline V gene, CDR1 is MNHEY and CDR2 is SMNVEV (reference sequence). The CDR3 is made up of 15 amino acids. The CDR3 nucleotides read TGTGCCAGCAGTCCGAATCCTAGCTCCTACAATGAGCAGTTCTTC. Translating it yields CASSPNPSSYNEQFF.

The CDR3 DNA reads TGTGCCAGCAGTTACTCCAGAACAGGGAATCAGCCCCAGCATTTT. This codes for CASSYSRTGNQPQHF. The chain is built from TRBV6-6 and TRBJ1-5, with a possible D match to TRBD1 (6 bases). V was pared by 0 bases and J by 4 bases, with 10 bases between. Germline-derived CDR1 and CDR2 are MNHNY and SVGAGI (reference sequence). There are 15 residues in the CDR3.

The gene calls are TRBV4-1 and TRBJ2-1; D is uncertain. Trimming cost V 0 bases and J 1 base, with 10 bases left between them. Germline V gene data show CDR1 as MGHRA and CDR2 as YSYEKL. The CDR3 sequence is 16 residues long. The CDR3: CASSQEGRLSYNEQFF. For the CDR3, the DNA is TGCGCCAGCAGCCAAGAGGGCAGGTTGTCCTACAATGAGCAGTTCTTC.

The chain combines TRBV5-6 with TRBJ1-1, with 9 bases matching TRBD1. This CDR3 spans 16 amino acids. The V segment lost 1 base and the J segment 2 bases; nucleotides outside the gene matches: 6. The V gene's germline CDR1 is SGHDT and CDR2 YYEEEE. CDR3 nucleotide sequence: TGTGCCAGCAGCTTGCCGGGACAGGGCTATAACACTGAAGCTTTCTTT. Residues: CASSLPGQGYNTEAFF.

V and J are TRBV5-4 and TRBJ2-1, with TRBD2 identical over 8 bases. Germline CDR1 reads SGHNT; CDR2 reads YYREEE (reference sequence). V was clipped by 4 bases and J by 2 bases; unmatched bases: 5. The CDR3 length is 15 residues. The CDR3, as DNA: TGTGCCAGCAGCACCGGGGGGGCAGCCTACAATGAGCAGTTCTTC. Translation: CASSTGGAAYNEQFF.

The chain uses TRBV7-3 and TRBJ2-5; TRBD2 agrees at 7 bases. The CDR3 is made up of 15 amino acids. In germline, CDR1 is SGHTA, CDR2 FQGTGA. With V trimmed by 5 bases and J by 2 bases, 8 bases remained unmatched. This CDR3 reads CASSVAGTTQETQYF. The CDR3 DNA sequence: TGTGCCAGCAGCGTAGCCGGGACTACACAAGAGACCCAGTACTTC. The full variable domain, with the rest looked up from reference TRBV7-3 and TRBJ2-5, is GAGVSQTPSNKVTEKGKYVELRCDPISGHTALYWYRQSLGQGPEFLIYFQGTGAADDSGLPNDRFFAVRPEGSVSTLKIQRTERGDSAVYLCASSVAGTTQETQYFGPGTRLLVL.

The chain couples TRBV5-1 to TRBJ2-1; TRBD2 matches 11 bases. The trim removed 0 bases at V and 6 bases at J, leaving 5 bases unmatched. Germline V gene data show CDR1 as SGHRS and CDR2 as YFSETQ. CDR3 length: 16 amino acids. CDR3 sequence reads: CASSLEASGGTNEQFF. The CDR3 DNA reads as TGCGCCAGCAGCTTGGAGGCTAGCGGGGGGACCAATGAGCAGTTCTTC.

The rearrangement uses TRBV24-1 and TRBJ1-3, with unresolved D. This CDR3 region has 12 residues. V lost 1 base and J lost 7, with 4 bases in between. The germline CDR1 and CDR2 sequences are KGHDR and SFDVKD. The CDR3 here is CATSDFRNTIYF. The CDR3 DNA follows: TGTGCCACCAGTGATTTCCGGAACACCATATATTTT.

This clone occurred many times. CDR3 coding DNA: TGTGCCAGCTCACCATTTGGGGGGACAGGGGTGTCCAAAAACATTCAGTACTTC. Translating it yields CASSPFGGTGVSKNIQYF. The rearrangement links TRBV18 to TRBJ2-4, with 10 bases matching TRBD1. The J segment lost 2 bases and the V segment lost 2 bases, leaving 9 bases of the junction unmatched. CDR3 length: 18 amino acids. Germline CDR1 and CDR2: KGHSH and LQKENI. Together with reference TRBV18 and TRBJ2-4, the CDR3 gives the full variable domain: NAGVMQNPRHLVRRRGQEARLRCSPMKGHSHVYWYRQLPEEGLKFMVYLQKENIIDESGMPKERFSAEFPKEGPSILRIQQVVRGDSAAYFCASSPFGGTGVSKNIQYFGAGTRLSVL.

V usage is TRBV6-4 and J usage is TRBJ1-1; D uncertain. The CDR3 runs to 13 residues. CDR1 MRHNA and CDR2 SNTAGT come from the germline V gene. Trimming pared 5 bases from V and 1 base from J, leaving 8 bases between. CDR3 protein: CASSTEENTEAFF. DNA of the CDR3: TGTGCCAGCAGTACCGAGGAGAACACTGAAGCTTTCTTT.

This rearrangement joins TRBV24-1 to TRBJ1-1; D may be TRBD1 (5 bases). The germline CDR1 and CDR2 sequences are KGHDR and SFDVKD. Trimming left V 3 bases short and J 11 bases short, with 15 bases between. CDR3 size: 13 residues. In DNA, the CDR3 is TGTGCCACCAGTGATGAGAAGGGGCTGAAGGCTTTCTTT. Its translation is CATSDEKGLKAFF.

The V and J genes are TRBV25-1 and TRBJ1-6, with 9 bases identical to TRBD1. Germline V gene sequence: CDR1 MGHDK, CDR2 SYGVNS. V lost 3 bases to trimming and J lost 8 bases; unmatched junction nucleotides: 8. The CDR3 loop spans 16 amino acids. CDR3 coding DNA: TGTGCCAGCAGTGATGGGGACAGGGAATTTGATTCACCCCTCCACTTT. This codes for CASSDGDREFDSPLHF.

This chain connects TRBV2 to TRBJ2-2; 7 nucleotides agree with TRBD1. The trim removed 3 bases at V and 5 bases at J, leaving 3 bases unmatched. CDR1 and CDR2 from the germline V gene are SNHLY and FYNNEI. The CDR3 is 14 residues long. The CDR3 region has the DNA TGTGCCAGCAGTGAGAGGGGGCATACCGGGGAGCTGTTTTTT. This sequence encodes CASSERGHTGELFF.

V and J are TRBV5-6 and TRBJ1-6; 7 nucleotides agree with TRBD1. The V gene's germline CDR1 is SGHDT and CDR2 YYEEEE. The CDR3 is made up of 16 amino acids. The ends lost 4 bases at V and 2 bases at J; junction bases unmatched: 6. The CDR3 DNA reads TGTGCCAGCAGCCACGGCAGGGGGACCTATAATTCACCCCTCCACTTT. Its translation: CASSHGRGTYNSPLHF.

The chain links TRBV10-3 to TRBJ2-3; the D gene is possibly TRBD2 (7 bases). CDR3 length equals 15 residues. Germline values: CDR1 ENHRY, CDR2 SYGVKD. The germline V and J ends were trimmed by 4 bases and 0 bases, with 11 bases remaining between them. In DNA form, the CDR3 reads TGTGCCATCAGTGCTGGGGGGGCTAGCACAGATACGCAGTATTTT. Translated, it gives CAISAGGASTDTQYF.

This clone was seen only once. J is TRBJ2-2 and V is TRBV24-1, with a possible D match to TRBD1 (5 bases). The CDR3 has 15 residues. CDR1 and CDR2 (germline): KGHDR, SFDVKD. Between the trimmed V and J ends, which lost 2 bases and 7 bases, there was a span of 13 bases. The CDR3 spells CATSDYTQGGGELFF. The DNA for the CDR3 is TGTGCCACCAGTGATTATACCCAGGGTGGCGGGGAGCTGTTTTTT.